This T cell receptor beta chain is drawn from a study of blood T cell repertoires in COVID-19 (TCRdb year 2020). Describing the broader study: Collaborator samples came from the United States, Italy and Spain and covered acute and convalescent phases of COVID-19. The repertoires were made available in a free public database intended to serve as a resource for research on the immune response to SARS-CoV-2. The material from the prospective study consisted of cDNA or gDNA derived from T cells, B-cell-depleted T cells, or PBMCs. Samples came from the ongoing ImmuneRACE study (first 160 participants) plus 1,254 subjects from 6 global collaborators. Nearly every sample came with metadata listing a de-identified subject ID, COVID-19 status, age in years and sex. Deeply sampled blood TCRbeta repertoires from subjects exposed to, actively infected with, or recovered from COVID-19 were included in the dataset. Where available, HLA class I and class II types were obtained from metadata supplied by the sample provider rather than from assay-based typing. Overall study results and their limits: Clinical and demographic metadata were provided uncurated, with the amount varying by source and participant.

Trimming accounts for 3 bases at V and 6 bases at J, while the number of junction bases matched to no gene is 7. CDR1 and CDR2 are drawn from the germline V gene: MDHEN, SYDVKM. The CDR3 covers 14 residues, taking in both the cysteine and the phenylalanine. Of the read, only the CDR3 DNA is kept; its 42 bases are in frame from base 1. TCRbeta CDR3 regions were amplified from genomic DNA using the immunoSEQ Assay, a bias-controlled multiplex PCR. The original methods were these. Nucleated cell counts per sample were estimated from amplification of reference gene primers within the assay. To quantify the absolute abundance of each unique TCRbeta CDR3 rearrangement, sequence reads were collapsed and filtered. For each sample, productive Simpson clonality was calculated as the square root of Simpson's diversity index over productive rearrangements. TCRdb holds this immuneACCESS table with in-frame rearrangements only. Some clones are missing; in checked studies, unresolved V genes explain under half, and the rest has no known cause. V and J calls and clone size are those listed in that table; D and trimming were worked out from the DNA. The sample includes 25,000 to 35,000 clones, with roughly 85% observed a single time. The leading ten clones occupy about 6.4% of the sample.

The collaborating institutions used their own protocols to collect whole blood in K2EDTA tubes. Collaborator samples were shipped for TCRbeta analysis as frozen whole blood, isolated PBMCs, or DNA extracted from either sample type. Remarks on this clone: Its antigen remains undetermined. It has no much larger one-base neighbor in the sample; base qualities were not kept.

Recombination linked TRBV28 to TRBJ1-1; TRBD1 lines up with 7 middle nucleotides. This TCR derives from a man aged 55 to 70 with active COVID-19. Sequenced input: peripheral blood. The CDR3 sequence is CASSLSDRSAEAFF. The nucleotides read TGTGCCAGCAGTTTGTCGGACAGGTCAGCTGAAGCTTTCTTT.